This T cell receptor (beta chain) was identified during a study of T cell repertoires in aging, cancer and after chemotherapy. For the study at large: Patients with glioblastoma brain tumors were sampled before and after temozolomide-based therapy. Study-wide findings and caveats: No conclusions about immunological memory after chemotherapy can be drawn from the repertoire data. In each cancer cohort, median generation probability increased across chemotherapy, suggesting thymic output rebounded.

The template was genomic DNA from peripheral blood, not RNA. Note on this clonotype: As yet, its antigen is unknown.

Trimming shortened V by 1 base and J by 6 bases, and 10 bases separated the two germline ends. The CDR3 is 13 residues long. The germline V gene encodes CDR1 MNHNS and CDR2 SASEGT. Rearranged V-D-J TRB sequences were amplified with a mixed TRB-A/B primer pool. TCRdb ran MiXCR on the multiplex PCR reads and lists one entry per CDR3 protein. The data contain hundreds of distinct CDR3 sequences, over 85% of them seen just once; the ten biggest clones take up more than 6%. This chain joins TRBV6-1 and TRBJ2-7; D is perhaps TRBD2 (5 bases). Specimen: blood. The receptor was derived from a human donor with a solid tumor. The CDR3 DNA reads TGTGCCAGCAGTGAAGTCGTCGGAGGCGAGCAGTACTTC. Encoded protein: CASSEVVGGEQYF.